Listed here is a single T cell receptor (beta chain). Other DNA sequences of this sample code for an identical CDR3. The data derive from a study of blood T cell repertoires in COVID-19. Turning to the study itself: COVID-19 samples from acute and convalescent phases originated in the United States, Italy and Spain. Nucleic acid was either cDNA or gDNA, and it came from T cells, B-cell-depleted T cells, or PBMCs.

All recovered Cohort 3 donors got two negative PCRs, got clearance, or saw symptom resolution. The CDR3 contains 14 residues. CDR1 KGHSH and CDR2 LQKENI come from the germline V gene. The V segment lost 1 base and the J segment 5 bases; nucleotides outside the gene matches: 2. The data were produced by immunoSEQ multiplex PCR, yet TCRdb's version contains in-frame clones alone and is incomplete. In the table there are 150,000 to 200,000 clones, around 80% of which are singletons. V is TRBV18 and J is TRBJ1-5; 7 bases agree with TRBD1. The TCR comes from a man in his forties or fifties who had recovered from COVID-19. Sequenced material: PBMCs or T cells enriched from blood (not recorded which). This CDR3 reads CASSPQGADQPQHF. As DNA, the CDR3 is TGTGCCAGCTCACCACAGGGGGCGGATCAGCCCCAGCATTTT. The whole variable domain, filled in from reference TRBV18 and TRBJ1-5, reads NAGVMQNPRHLVRRRGQEARLRCSPMKGHSHVYWYRQLPEEGLKFMVYLQKENIIDESGMPKERFSAEFPKEGPSILRIQQVVRGDSAAYFCASSPQGADQPQHFGDGTRLSIL.